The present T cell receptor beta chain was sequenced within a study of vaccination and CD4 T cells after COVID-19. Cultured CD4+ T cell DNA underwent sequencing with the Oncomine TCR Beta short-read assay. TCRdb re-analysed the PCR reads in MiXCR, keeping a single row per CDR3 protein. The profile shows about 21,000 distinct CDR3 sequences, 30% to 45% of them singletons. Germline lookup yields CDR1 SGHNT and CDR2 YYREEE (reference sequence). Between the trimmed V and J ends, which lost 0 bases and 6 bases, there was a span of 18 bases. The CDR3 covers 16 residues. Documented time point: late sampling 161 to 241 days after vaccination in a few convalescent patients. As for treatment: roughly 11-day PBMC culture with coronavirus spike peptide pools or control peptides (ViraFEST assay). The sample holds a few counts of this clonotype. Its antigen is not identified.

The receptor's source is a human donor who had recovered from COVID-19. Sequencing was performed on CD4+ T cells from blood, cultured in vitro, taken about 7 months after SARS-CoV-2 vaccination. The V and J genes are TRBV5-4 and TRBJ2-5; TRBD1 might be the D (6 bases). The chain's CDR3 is CASSLAPRTGQKTQYF. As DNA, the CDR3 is TGTGCCAGCAGCTTGGCCCCCCGTACAGGGCAGAAGACCCAGTACTTC. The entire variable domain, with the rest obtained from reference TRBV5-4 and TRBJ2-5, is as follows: ETGVTQSPTHLIKTRGQQVTLRCSSQSGHNTVSWYQQALGQGPQFIFQYYREEENGRGNFPPRFSGLQFPNYSSELNVNALELDDSALYLCASSLAPRTGQKTQYFGPGTRLLVL.